This is a list of T cell receptor beta chains from one sample in a study of blood T cell repertoires in COVID-19. Generated by immunoSEQ multiplex PCR, the TCRdb table keeps only in-frame clones and is missing some. The repertoire includes around 620,000 clones, around 90% of them detected once, and roughly 0.25% sits in the top ten. Sequences were obtained from peripheral blood. These receptors were obtained from a woman aged 18-29 years with acute or convalescent COVID-19. Each CDR3 is given with its conserved first and last residue. D genes are given only for firm matches. Clone size, where shown, is once, few, many, or a class for clones that have expanded.

. | TRBJ2-7 | . | TRBV7-9 | CASSPGDEQYF | TGTGCCAGCAGCCCAGGGGACGAGCAGTACTTC
. | TRBJ2-2 | . | TRBV2 | CASSEYGVGNTGELFF | TGTGCCAGCAGTGAATACGGGGTGGGGAACACCGGGGAGCTGTTTTTT
. | TRBJ2-7 | . | TRBV7-8 | CASSLRGRYEQYF | TGTGCCAGCAGCTTAAGGGGCAGGTACGAGCAGTACTTC
TRBD1 | TRBJ1-2 | . | TRBV7-9 | CASSRDRVSGYTF | TGTGCCAGCAGCCGGGACAGGGTCTCGGGCTACACCTTC
. | TRBJ2-7 | . | TRBV10-3 | CAVQMTSSYEQYF | TGTGCCGTCCAAATGACTAGTTCCTACGAGCAGTACTTC
. | TRBJ1-2 | . | TRBV6-1 | CASSERGLPYTF | TGTGCCAGCAGTGAAAGGGGACTCCCCTACACCTTC
TRBD2 | TRBJ2-3 | . | TRBV6-2/TRBV6-3 | CASSYSLQRGSTDTQYF | TGTGCCAGCAGTTACTCCTTGCAGCGGGGATCCACAGATACGCAGTATTTT
TRBD1 | TRBJ1-2 | . | TRBV30 | CAWRTGGVSNF | TGTGCCTGGAGAACAGGGGGGGTTTCCAACTTC
TRBD1 | TRBJ2-7 | . | TRBV28 | CASSPGNRGYEQYF | TGTGCCAGCAGCCCAGGCAACAGGGGCTACGAGCAGTACTTC
TRBD2 | TRBJ2-3 | . | TRBV4-1 | CASSQTGYGGGTDTQYF | TGCGCCAGCAGCCAAACTGGGTACGGGGGGGGCACAGATACGCAGTATTTT
TRBD1 | TRBJ1-1 | . | TRBV4-3 | CASSQGTGDTEAFF | TGCGCCAGCAGCCAAGGGACAGGGGACACTGAAGCTTTCTTT
. | TRBJ2-3 | . | TRBV29-1 | CSVGGGRRTDTQYF | TGCAGCGTTGGCGGCGGCAGACGCACAGATACGCAGTATTTT
TRBD1 | TRBJ1-2 | . | TRBV27 | CASKYRGDYGYTF | TGTGCCAGCAAGTACAGGGGCGACTATGGCTACACCTTC
TRBD1 | TRBJ1-2 | . | TRBV7-2 | CASSNQRDRGNYGYTF | TGTGCCAGCAGCAACCAACGAGACAGGGGGAATTATGGCTACACCTTC
. | TRBJ2-3 | . | TRBV30 | CAWRDDRTDTQYF | TGTGCCTGGAGGGACGACAGAACAGATACGCAGTATTTT
. | TRBJ1-1 | . | TRBV14 | CASSQRGNTEAFF | TGTGCCAGCAGCCAGCGGGGGAACACTGAAGCTTTCTTT
. | TRBJ1-1 | . | TRBV11-2 | CASSLVAGRTNTEAFF | TGTGCCAGCAGCTTAGTGGCCGGGAGAACGAACACTGAAGCTTTCTTT
. | TRBJ1-2 | . | TRBV5-6 | CASSLGQYYGYTF | TGTGCCAGCAGCTTGGGTCAGTACTATGGCTACACCTTC
. | TRBJ1-6 | . | TRBV7-3 | CASSPSLLGPESFPSPLHF | TGTGCCAGCAGCCCGTCCTTGCTGGGGCCCGAATCCTTCCCCTCACCCCTCCACTTT
. | TRBJ2-7 | . | TRBV6-5 | CASSYSGGTSYEQYF | TGTGCCAGCAGTTACTCAGGGGGAACCTCCTACGAGCAGTACTTC
TRBD1 | TRBJ1-6 | . | TRBV5-1 | CASSPDREARSYNSPLHF | TGCGCCAGCAGCCCAGACAGGGAAGCTAGATCCTATAATTCACCCCTCCACTTT
. | TRBJ2-7 | . | TRBV3-1/TRBV3-2 | CASSFGQYEQYF | TGTGCCAGCAGTTTCGGACAGTACGAGCAGTACTTC
. | TRBJ1-2 | once | TRBV9 | CASSGRDFSYGYTF | TGTGCCAGCAGCGGCCGGGACTTCTCCTATGGCTACACCTTC
. | TRBJ2-7 | . | TRBV3-1/TRBV3-2 | CASSQERPAAARAYEQYF | TGTGCCAGCAGCCAAGAGCGACCGGCAGCGGCTCGGGCCTACGAGCAGTACTTC
. | TRBJ1-5 | . | TRBV27 | CATPTRNFNQPQHF | TGTGCCACCCCGACAAGGAACTTCAATCAGCCCCAGCATTTT
. | TRBJ1-1 | . | TRBV30 | CAWNRQALVEAFF | TGTGCCTGGAACCGACAGGCCCTGGTTGAAGCTTTCTTT
TRBD1 | TRBJ2-7 | . | TRBV5-6 | CASSLTGAYSYEQYF | TGTGCCAGCAGCTTGACAGGGGCCTACTCCTACGAGCAGTACTTC
. | TRBJ1-4 | . | TRBV24-1 | CATRRGVGLKKLFF | TGTGCCACCCGGCGGGGTGTTGGGCTGAAAAAACTGTTTTTT
. | TRBJ1-1 | . | TRBV29-1 | CSVEDPVNTEAFF | TGCAGCGTTGAAGATCCGGTGAACACTGAAGCTTTCTTT
TRBD1 | TRBJ2-2 | . | TRBV7-9 | CASSLGNGQGRNIGELFF | TGTGCCAGCAGCTTAGGAAACGGACAGGGGCGTAATATCGGGGAGCTGTTTTTT
TRBD1 | TRBJ1-1 | . | TRBV9 | CASMGDRAKEAFF | TGTGCCAGCATGGGGGACAGGGCAAAAGAAGCTTTCTTT
TRBD1 | TRBJ1-1 | . | TRBV13 | CASSLGTGDTEAFF | TGTGCCAGCAGCTTAGGGACAGGGGATACTGAAGCTTTCTTT
TRBD1 | TRBJ1-3 | . | TRBV9 | CASSARQGTSGNTIYF | TGTGCCAGCAGCGCGCGACAGGGTACCTCTGGAAACACCATATATTTT